The rows below give T cell receptor beta chains drawn from one sample of a study of blood T cell repertoires in COVID-19. Sequenced by immunoSEQ multiplex PCR; TCRdb stores in-frame clones only, minus some. The sample comprises a few hundred thousand clones, 85% of which are singletons, and 2.9% rests with the top ten. Sequencing was performed on peripheral blood. The source of these receptors is a man aged 50-60 years who had recovered from COVID-19. Each CDR3 is given with its conserved first and last residue. A D gene is named only where the DNA matches it firmly. Some rows mark clone size as missing; the rest say once, few, many or name a class of expanded clone.

clone size	D gene	V gene	J gene	CDR3 DNA	CDR3 protein
once	TRBD1	TRBV6-5	TRBJ2-7	TGTGCCAGCAGCCGGACAGGGACCCTTAGGGAGCAGTACTTC	CASSRTGTLREQYF
NA	TRBD1	TRBV2	TRBJ1-2	TGTGCCAGCACCCGAATACGGGGACAGCCCTATGGCTACACCTTC	CASTRIRGQPYGYTF
once	NA	TRBV27	TRBJ1-2	TGTGCCAGCAGTCCTCCGGGACTCCGAAATGGGACCTATGGCTACACCTTC	CASSPPGLRNGTYGYTF
NA	NA	TRBV6-6	TRBJ1-3	TGTGCCAGCACGCGGGACCAGGCTGGAAACACCATATATTTT	CASTRDQAGNTIYF
NA	NA	TRBV7-2	TRBJ1-4	TGTGCCAGCAGCTTGGCCTCTACTAATGAAAAACTGTTTTTT	CASSLASTNEKLFF
NA	NA	TRBV3-1/TRBV3-2	TRBJ1-3	TGTGCCAGCAGCCAAGGTAGCCAGTCCTCTGGAAACACCATATATTTT	CASSQGSQSSGNTIYF
NA	NA	TRBV10-1	TRBJ1-2	TGCGCCAGCAGTGAGTCACAGGGCCATGGCTACACCTTC	CASSESQGHGYTF
NA	NA	TRBV19	TRBJ2-1	TGTGCCAGTAGTTTGGACTACTCACCGGTCTATGAGCAGTTCTTC	CASSLDYSPVYEQFF
NA	NA	TRBV5-1	TRBJ1-1	TGCGCCAGCAGCTTTCTAGGGGTTTACACTGAAGCTTTCTTT	CASSFLGVYTEAFF
NA	TRBD2	TRBV19	TRBJ2-3	TGTGCCAGTAGTCGACGGACTAGCGGGATTTCCACAGATACGCAGTATTTT	CASSRRTSGISTDTQYF
NA	NA	TRBV28	TRBJ1-2	TGTGCCAGCAGACTAGACAGGTCCTATGCCTATGGCTACACCTTC	CASRLDRSYAYGYTF
NA	TRBD1	TRBV19	TRBJ2-7	TGTGCCAGTAGCCTAACCGGACAGGGCGCTTCCTACGAGCAGTACTTC	CASSLTGQGASYEQYF
NA	TRBD2	TRBV24-1	TRBJ2-6	TGTGCCACCAGTGACACACGACTAGCGGGAGCTGGGGCCAACGTCCTGACTTTC	CATSDTRLAGAGANVLTF
NA	TRBD1	TRBV10-1	TRBJ2-1	TGCGCCAGCAGTGCCCATTCCGGGACAGGGGGAATTGGAGACAATGAGCAGTTCTTC	CASSAHSGTGGIGDNEQFF
NA	NA	TRBV10-1	TRBJ2-1	TGCGCCAGCAGCCTCCGGCAGGGGGGCTACAATGAGCAGTTCTTC	CASSLRQGGYNEQFF
NA	TRBD2	TRBV5-1	TRBJ2-7	TGCGCCAGCAGCTTGGTTTCTAGCGGGGTGTACGAGCAGTACTTC	CASSLVSSGVYEQYF
NA	NA	TRBV9	TRBJ1-1	TGTGCCAGCAGCGCCGGGACACGGAACACTGAAGCTTTCTTT	CASSAGTRNTEAFF
NA	TRBD2	TRBV5-1	TRBJ2-7	TGCGCCAGCAGCTATAGCGGGAGCCCCTACGAGCAGTACTTC	CASSYSGSPYEQYF
once	TRBD1	TRBV19	TRBJ2-3	TGTGCCAGTAGTCCGGGACAGGGTTACACAGATACGCAGTATTTT	CASSPGQGYTDTQYF
NA	NA	TRBV12-3/TRBV12-4	TRBJ2-1	TGTGCCGCCGCAGATGAGCAGTTCTTC	CAAADEQFF
NA	NA	TRBV28	TRBJ1-1	TGTGCCAGCAGTTCAGGGGCCGCGGGCTTGAACACTGAAGCTTTCTTT	CASSSGAAGLNTEAFF
NA	TRBD2	TRBV29-1	TRBJ2-7	TGCAGCGTTGAAGATCGACTAGCGGGAGCCGAGCAGTACTTC	CSVEDRLAGAEQYF
NA	NA	TRBV5-1	TRBJ2-7	TGCGCCAGCAGCTTGGCCCTCCAGGGCTCCTACGAGCAGTACTTC	CASSLALQGSYEQYF
NA	TRBD1	TRBV15	TRBJ1-5	TGTGCCACCAGCAGGGGACAGGGCGGCAATCAGCCCCAGCATTTT	CATSRGQGGNQPQHF
NA	TRBD1	TRBV6-6	TRBJ2-3	TGTGCCAGCAGTTACCTGGGACAGGGTAGCACAGATACGCAGTATTTT	CASSYLGQGSTDTQYF
NA	NA	TRBV5-4	TRBJ1-2	TGTGCCAGCAGCTTGGTGGGGAGGGAAGGCTACACCTTC	CASSLVGREGYTF
NA	NA	TRBV27	TRBJ2-7	TGTGCCAGCAGCCCCTCGACTGACGAGCAGTACTTC	CASSPSTDEQYF
NA	TRBD2	TRBV10-2	TRBJ2-7	TGCGCCAGCAAGGCGGTAGCGGGAGGGATCGAGCAGTACTTC	CASKAVAGGIEQYF
NA	NA	TRBV30	TRBJ1-2	TGTGCCTGGAAACCATACTCTCAAAACTATGGCTACACCTTC	CAWKPYSQNYGYTF
once	TRBD2	TRBV9	TRBJ2-1	TGTGCCAGCAGCGACCGACTAGCGGGCCGAAGCTCCTACAATGAGCAGTTCTTC	CASSDRLAGRSSYNEQFF
NA	TRBD2	TRBV11-3	TRBJ2-5	TGTGCCAGCAGCCAGGGAGGGATTCAAGAGACCCAGTACTTC	CASSQGGIQETQYF
NA	NA	TRBV6-6	TRBJ2-5	TGTGCCAGCATGAGGGCAGGGGAAGAGACCCAGTACTTC	CASMRAGEETQYF
NA	NA	TRBV11-2	TRBJ2-1	TGTGCCAGCAGCTTATCGCCAAGCGGACATGAGCAGTTCTTC	CASSLSPSGHEQFF
NA	TRBD1	TRBV2	TRBJ1-3	TGTGCCAGCAAATCACAGGGGGCCGGGAACACCATATATTTT	CASKSQGAGNTIYF
NA	TRBD1	TRBV24-1	TRBJ2-1	TGTGCCACCAGTGATACAGGGGTCTTCAACTACAATGAGCAGTTCTTC	CATSDTGVFNYNEQFF
NA	NA	TRBV6-5	TRBJ2-2	TGTGCCAGCAGTTACTCGGGGGCCACCGGGGAGCTGTTTTTT	CASSYSGATGELFF
NA	TRBD1	TRBV28	TRBJ2-2	TGTGCCAGCAGTTCCCCCGGGACAGGGGACACCGGGGAGCTGTTTTTT	CASSSPGTGDTGELFF
NA	NA	TRBV6-5	TRBJ1-5	TGTGCCAGCACAAGTGGGCAGGTCAGTCAGCCCCAGCATTTT	CASTSGQVSQPQHF
once	TRBD2	TRBV14	TRBJ2-2	TGTGCCAGCAGCCGACCGGGACTAGCGGGAGCCGGGGAGCTGTTTTTT	CASSRPGLAGAGELFF
NA	TRBD1	TRBV19	TRBJ1-5	TGTGCCAGTAGTTGGACAGGGGGATATAGCAATCAGCCCCAGCATTTT	CASSWTGGYSNQPQHF
NA	NA	TRBV28	TRBJ2-7	TGTGCCAGCAGGAAATTAGATAGTCCCTCCTACGAGCAGTACTTC	CASRKLDSPSYEQYF
NA	TRBD1	TRBV10-2	TRBJ2-7	TGCGCCAGCAGTGAGGAGGACAGGGTAGGGCGAGAGCAGTACTTC	CASSEEDRVGREQYF
NA	NA	TRBV28	TRBJ1-3	TGTGCCAGCAGTTTAGTCAGGGCGGCTGGAAACACCATATATTTT	CASSLVRAAGNTIYF
NA	TRBD2	TRBV7-9	TRBJ2-1	TGTGCCAGCAGCTTAGGGAGACTAGCGGGAGGTTACAATGAGCAGTTCTTC	CASSLGRLAGGYNEQFF
NA	TRBD2	TRBV3-1/TRBV3-2	TRBJ2-1	TGTGCCAGCAGCCAACAATTCGGGACTAGCGGGAGGGCCGGGACCTACAATGAGCAGTTCTTC	CASSQQFGTSGRAGTYNEQFF
NA	NA	TRBV21-1	TRBJ2-3	TGTGCCAGCAGCACTATGCAAGTCATCCGCACAGATACGCAGTATTTT	CASSTMQVIRTDTQYF
NA	NA	TRBV2	TRBJ1-5	TGTGCCAGCAGTGAGGGGACTCTAAATCAGCCCCAGCATTTT	CASSEGTLNQPQHF
NA	NA	TRBV5-5	TRBJ2-7	TGTGCCAGCAGCTTGGCGGCTCAGGGGATGTACGAGCAGTACTTC	CASSLAAQGMYEQYF
NA	TRBD2	TRBV28	TRBJ2-1	TGTGCCAGCCGACATGGTATGGGGGGAGGGCCCTACAATGAGCAGTTCTTC	CASRHGMGGGPYNEQFF
NA	TRBD2	TRBV19	TRBJ2-1	TGTGCCAGTAGTAATAGCGGGAGGGCCGGTGAGCAGTTCTTC	CASSNSGRAGEQFF